The 17 T cell receptor beta chains listed next were all sequenced from one sample in a study of shared clonotypes between healthy human individuals. Assay used: immunoSEQ multiplex PCR; TCRdb lists only in-frame clones, some missing. The sample includes 2 million or so clones, about 95% of them seen just once. Naive CD8 cells lacked CD45RO and underwent positive selection for CCR7, leaving out terminally differentiated effector memory CD45RA+ cells. Sequencing used naive CD8+ T cells sorted from blood. The receptors derive from a man younger than 35 in good health.

J is TRBJ1-6 and V is TRBV27; D is possibly TRBD1 (5 bases). Trimming took off 2 bases at V and 5 bases at J, with 13 bases between the two ends. CDR3 length: 16 residues. Germline CDR1 MNHEY, CDR2 SMNVEV (reference sequence). The CDR3 here is CASSLGEGTHNSPLHF. The CDR3 nucleotides are TGTGCCAGCAGTTTAGGAGAAGGGACCCATAATTCACCCCTCCACTTT.

J is TRBJ2-5 and V is TRBV27; D might be TRBD2 (5 bases). Germline V gene lookup returns CDR1 MNHEY and CDR2 SMNVEV (reference sequence). Trimming stripped 3 bases from V and 5 bases from J, with 13 bases between. CDR3 length: 14 amino acids. DNA of the CDR3: TGTGCCAGCAGTTTCTTAGGGAGTAGGGAGACCCAGTACTTC. Its translation: CASSFLGSRETQYF.

V gene TRBV27 combines with J gene TRBJ1-4; 8 positions match TRBD1. The CDR3 length is 15 residues. Germline lookup yields CDR1 MNHEY and CDR2 SMNVEV (reference sequence). The V segment lost 2 bases and the J segment 6 bases; nucleotides outside the gene matches: 5. CDR3: CASSLIQGADEKLFF. The CDR3 DNA reads as TGTGCCAGCAGTTTAATCCAGGGGGCGGATGAAAAACTGTTTTTT. The whole variable domain, filled in from reference TRBV27 and TRBJ1-4, reads EAQVTQNPRYLITVTGKKLTVTCSQNMNHEYMSWYRQDPGLGLRQIYYSMNVEVTDKGDVPEGYKVSRKEKRNFPLILESPSPNQTSLYFCASSLIQGADEKLFFGSGTQLSVL.

The V gene is TRBV19, the J gene TRBJ1-5, with 10 bases aligning to TRBD1. V was clipped by 7 bases and J by 5 bases; unmatched bases: 5. There are 14 residues in the CDR3. The germline CDR1 and CDR2 sequences are LNHDA and SQIVND (reference sequence). CDR3 in amino acids: CASKDRGIDQPQHF. The CDR3 bases are TGTGCCAGTAAGGACAGGGGGATAGATCAGCCCCAGCATTTT.

V and J are TRBV16 and TRBJ2-3, with 9 bases fitting TRBD1. Germline V gives CDR1 KGHSY, CDR2 FQNENV. The ends lost 1 base at V and 4 bases at J; junction bases unmatched: 9. The CDR3 loop spans 17 amino acids. The CDR3 loop reads CASSQFAGQGPSDTQYF. The CDR3 region has the DNA TGTGCCAGCAGCCAATTTGCCGGACAGGGGCCTTCAGATACGCAGTATTTT.

The V and J genes are TRBV28 and TRBJ1-2; a possible D gene is TRBD1 (5 bases). V lost 6 bases and J lost 5, with 10 bases in between. Germline values: CDR1 MDHEN, CDR2 SYDVKM. The CDR3 is 12 residues long. The DNA of the CDR3 is TGTGCCAGCAGGGGGACCTCGTATGGCTACACCTTC. It encodes CASRGTSYGYTF.

Concerning this clone: One end of the junction is discordant with germline, which a read error may explain. The chain joins TRBV29-1 to TRBJ2-3; tentative D call: TRBD2 (6 bases). Germline CDR1 is SQVTM and CDR2 is ANQGSEA. The CDR3 length is 16 residues. CDR3 region: CSVEDRESHTTDTQYF. The CDR3 DNA follows: TGCAGCGTCGAAGACCGGGAGTCCCATACCACAGATACGCAGTATTTT.

The gene calls are TRBV19 and TRBJ1-5, with 9 nucleotides matching TRBD1. Losses at the gene ends were 4 bases for V and 6 bases for J; bases not matched to a gene: 7. The CDR3 has 15 residues. Germline CDR1 reads LNHDA; CDR2 reads SQIVND (reference sequence). The CDR3 reads CASSSTGGDGQPQHF. CDR3 sequence (DNA): TGTGCCAGTAGTAGCACAGGGGGCGACGGTCAGCCCCAGCATTTT.

The chain uses TRBV27 and TRBJ1-3; D is unresolved. The CDR3 runs to 15 residues. Trimming removed 4 bases at V and 0 bases at J, with 10 bases between. Germline V CDR1 and CDR2: MNHEY, SMNVEV (reference sequence). The DNA for the CDR3 is TGTGCCAGCAGTTCTCCAATGAGCTCTGGAAACACCATATATTTT. This sequence encodes CASSSPMSSGNTIYF.

This clone was counted once. The chain recombines TRBV18 with TRBJ2-1; D possibly corresponds to TRBD1 (6 bases). This CDR3 spans 16 amino acids. From germline, CDR1 is KGHSH and CDR2 LQKENI. V was pared by 1 base and J by 5 bases, with 15 bases between. Here the CDR3 DNA reads TGTGCCAGCTCACCACTACAGGGATCCCACAACAATGAGCAGTTCTTC. Its translation is CASSPLQGSHNNEQFF.

V usage is TRBV10-1 and J usage is TRBJ2-1, with 8 bases aligning to TRBD2. Germline CDR1 WNHNN, CDR2 SYGVQD (reference sequence). This CDR3 is 15 amino acids long. Trimming at V came to 8 bases and at J to 8 bases, leaving 14 bases not matched to a gene. CDR3: CASARGGEGSHEQFF. The CDR3 nucleotides read TGCGCCAGCGCCCGGGGGGGCGAGGGGTCCCATGAGCAGTTCTTC.

The CDR3 spells CAWAVGQAGELFF. The CDR3 nucleotides read TGTGCCTGGGCGGTAGGACAGGCCGGGGAGCTGTTTTTT. The chain is built from TRBV30 and TRBJ2-2, with 7 bases that match TRBD1. Germline V gene lookup returns CDR1 GTSNPN and CDR2 SVGIG (reference sequence). Trimming at V came to 5 bases and at J to 6 bases, leaving 6 bases not matched to a gene. The CDR3 has 13 residues.

This chain connects TRBV6-6 to TRBJ2-5; tentative D call: TRBD1 (6 bases). CDR3 length: 13 residues. The ends were cut back, 5 bases at V and 5 bases at J, with 12 bases in the middle. Germline V lookup: CDR1 MNHNY, CDR2 SVGAGI (reference sequence). The CDR3 coding sequence is TGTGCCAGCAGTCCCGGACAGTGGGAGACCCAGTACTTC. Translated, it gives CASSPGQWETQYF.

The J gene is TRBJ2-7, the V gene TRBV6-1; possibly TRBD1 for D (5 bases). Germline V gives CDR1 MNHNS, CDR2 SASEGT. This CDR3 is 14 amino acids long. The V end was cut by 9 bases, the J end by 0 bases, with 15 bases between. In nucleotides, the CDR3 is TGTGCCAGTTGCCTCAAAGGGGTCTCCTACGAGCAGTACTTC. It specifies CASCLKGVSYEQYF.

V usage is TRBV6-1 and J usage is TRBJ1-6; weak D call: TRBD1 (6 bases). V was cut by 3 bases and J by 3 bases, with 15 bases left in between. Germline CDR1 reads MNHNS; CDR2 reads SASEGT. The CDR3 runs to 17 residues. The CDR3 sequence is CASSESPTGGYNSPLHF. As DNA, the CDR3 is TGTGCCAGCAGTGAGTCACCGACAGGCGGCTATAATTCACCCCTCCACTTT.

This chain uses TRBV28 with TRBJ1-1; tentative D call: TRBD1 (6 bases). Per the germline V gene, CDR1 is MDHEN and CDR2 is SYDVKM. V lost 4 bases, J lost 3 bases, and 15 bases lay in between. The CDR3 has 15 amino acids. The CDR3 DNA sequence: TGTGCCAGCAGTTACCCGTGGACAGATGACACTGAAGCTTTCTTT. The encoded protein is CASSYPWTDDTEAFF.

The rearrangement links TRBV7-2 to TRBJ2-2; no clear D gene. The CDR3 runs to 15 residues. CDR1 and CDR2 from the germline V gene are SGHTA and FQGNSA. Trimming shortened V by 5 bases and J by 0 bases, and 10 bases separated the two germline ends. The CDR3, as DNA: TGTGCCAGCAGCCCACTCCCCGCGAACACCGGGGAGCTGTTTTTT. Its translation: CASSPLPANTGELFF. The full variable domain, with the rest looked up from reference TRBV7-2 and TRBJ2-2, is GAGVSQSPSNKVTEKGKDVELRCDPISGHTALYWYRQSLGQGLEFLIYFQGNSAPDKSGLPSDRFSAERTGGSVSTLTIQRTQQEDSAVYLCASSPLPANTGELFFGEGSRLTVL.